One T cell receptor beta chain is described in this entry. The data originate from a study of cytomegalovirus exposure and HLA in healthy donors. Trimming stripped 4 bases from V and 5 bases from J, with 6 bases between. Germline CDR1 reads KGHSY; CDR2 reads FQNENV. The CDR3 runs 12 residues. PCR employed 60 Vbeta and 13 Jbeta primers. Method: immunoSEQ multiplex PCR; TCRdb's copy keeps in-frame clones and lacks some. Among 180,000 or so clones listed, around three quarters were seen once. The sample taken for sequencing was PBMCs. The TCR sequence derives from a woman in her twenties or thirties in good health and CMV-seronegative. The rearrangement links TRBV16 to TRBJ2-1; D might be TRBD1 (5 bases). The CDR3 is CASSRGHNEQFF. The DNA for the CDR3 is TGTGCCAGCAGCCGGGGCCACAATGAGCAGTTCTTC.